The subject of this entry is one TCR beta chain. Antigen unknown. What was sequenced were expressed TCRB transcripts, since all of the isolated RNA had been reverse transcribed. The repertoire was sequenced with immunoSEQ multiplex PCR; TCRdb's copy has only in-frame clones and lacks some. The sample includes tens of thousands of clones, roughly two fifths of them seen just once. Losses at the gene ends were 4 bases for V and 8 bases for J; bases not matched to a gene: 7. The CDR3 has 14 residues. Germline V gene lookup returns CDR1 SNHLY and CDR2 FYNNEI. The sample originates from a study of beta chain features in type 1 diabetes. General study results and limits: The naive, central memory and Treg TCRB repertoires looked more alike in patients than they did in healthy donors. Moderately but significantly shorter TCRB CDR3s were found in Type 1 diabetes patients in all four CD4+ subsets.

The sequenced sample was Tregs from blood. The TCR sequence derives from a man aged 25 to 45 with type 1 diabetes. The chain employs TRBV2 and TRBJ1-4, with 7 nucleotides matching TRBD1. The CDR3 here is CASSGNRGDEKLFF. The CDR3 DNA reads as TGTGCCAGCAGTGGGAACAGGGGCGACGAAAAACTGTTTTTT.